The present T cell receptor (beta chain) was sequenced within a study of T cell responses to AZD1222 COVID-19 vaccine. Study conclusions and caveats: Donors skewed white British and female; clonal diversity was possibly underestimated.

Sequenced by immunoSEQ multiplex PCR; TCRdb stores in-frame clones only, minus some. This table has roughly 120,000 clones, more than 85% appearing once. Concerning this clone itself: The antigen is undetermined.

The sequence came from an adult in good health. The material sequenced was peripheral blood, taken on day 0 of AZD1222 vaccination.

The CDR3 region is CASSLPGAAGLAEAFF. DNA for the CDR3: TGTGCCAGCAGCCTCCCTGGGGCAGCAGGCTTGGCTGAAGCTTTCTTT. The V call is TRBV28, the J call TRBJ1-1; D possibly corresponds to TRBD1 (5 bases). The CDR3 has 16 residues. Germline V gene lookup returns CDR1 MDHEN and CDR2 SYDVKM. V lost 6 bases, J lost 6 bases, and 23 bases lay in between.